This TCR beta chain is from a study of blood T cells in healthy people across ages. Notes on the study in general: Since the PBMCs were unsorted, naive and antigen-experienced cells could not be conclusively compared.

The CDR3 extends over 16 amino acids. Germline V gene data show CDR1 as SGHRS and CDR2 as YFSETQ. Trimming shortened V by 1 base and J by 2 bases, and 12 bases separated the two germline ends. This clonotype showed up just a few times. Its antigen is undetermined. Primed by a sample-barcoded 5' primer and a J-beta primer mix, a second PCR proceeded for 7 to 11 cycles. TCRdb passed the 5' RACE reads through MiXCR, listing each CDR3 protein once. Of fewer than 1,200,000 distinct CDR3 sequences in the sample, approximately 25% are singletons; the top ten hold less than 0.75%. A further study also used this sample, focusing on T cells of mothers and their children. From that second work: Inherited differences only slightly affect thymic shaping of TCR recombination output. Slightly higher overlap, not significant, was seen in related mother-child pairs than in unrelated pairs.

The rearrangement links TRBV5-1 to TRBJ2-2; tentatively, D is TRBD1 (5 bases). The sequenced material came from blood. The TCR was taken from a girl aged 2 to 10 in good health. The CDR3 reads CASSLYQGTNTGELFF. The CDR3 coding sequence is TGCGCCAGCAGCTTGTACCAGGGAACAAACACCGGGGAGCTGTTTTTT.